This TCR beta chain was identified during a study of cytomegalovirus exposure and HLA in healthy donors. Study information: Genotyping showed roughly 76% of some 400 donors falling in the Caucasian-associated ancestry cluster.

Germline CDR1 is MGHRA and CDR2 is YSYEKL. The CDR3 is made up of 13 amino acids. V gave up 1 base and J gave up 3 bases, with 6 bases separating them. Vbeta (60) and Jbeta (13) primers were used in the PCR. Assay used: immunoSEQ multiplex PCR; TCRdb lists only in-frame clones, some missing. The sample yields about 130,000 clones, around 74% seen once. This receptor was identified in a young man in good health and CMV-seropositive. Source material: PBMCs. The chain is built from TRBV4-1 and TRBJ2-5; D is undetermined. The CDR3 DNA is TGCGCCAGCAGCCAAGGACTTAAAGAGACCCAGTACTTC. As protein: CASSQGLKETQYF.